The TCR beta chain under discussion was sequenced for a study of CD8 T cells in Susac syndrome. Per the germline V gene, CDR1 is SGHAT and CDR2 is FQNNGV. CDR3 length equals 16 residues. V was clipped by 5 bases and J by 2 bases, with 17 bases between them. Reverse transcription used about 0.5 to 1 ug RNA and random hexamers. TCRdb analysed the immunoSEQ multiplex PCR reads with MiXCR anew, one entry per CDR3 protein. The sample holds about 280,000 distinct CDR3 sequences; 80% to 90% are singletons and the top ten take approximately 0.11%. V and J are TRBV11-2 and TRBJ2-3; D perhaps matches TRBD2 (5 bases). The sequence derives from a human donor with multiple sclerosis. The source material was CD8+ T cells from PBMCs. The CDR3 protein is CASSASDWSLTDTQYF. Here the CDR3 DNA reads TGTGCCAGCAGCGCCTCGGACTGGTCTCTCACAGATACGCAGTATTTT.